This record looks at one T cell receptor beta chain sequence and its context. Amplification used 60 Vbeta primers and 13 Jbeta primers. Profiling relied on immunoSEQ multiplex PCR, and the TCRdb table lists in-frame clones only, not all of them. In the table there are about 130,000 clones, nearly 10% of which are singletons. The sample is drawn from a study of cytomegalovirus exposure and HLA in healthy donors. This receptor was obtained from a man aged 50-59 years in good health and CMV-seronegative. The sequenced material came from PBMCs.

The CDR3 protein is CAISEHGTGSGQPQHF. CDR3 DNA: TGTGCCATCAGTGAGCATGGGACAGGGTCAGGGCAGCCCCAGCATTTT. This chain uses TRBV10-3 with TRBJ1-5; 9 bases line up with TRBD1. CDR1 is ENHRY, CDR2 SYGVKD, per germline. J was trimmed by 7 bases and V by 2 bases; bases with no gene match: 9. The CDR3 has 16 amino acids.